These T cell receptor beta chains were read from a single sample in a study of T cell repertoires in cytomegalovirus infection. Using its own MiXCR run on the reads, TCRdb lists one record per CDR3 protein. The data show more than 85,000 distinct CDR3 sequences, 20% to 30% seen once. Source material: CD8+ T cells from PBMCs. These receptors came from a human donor in good health (CMV status not recorded). Some clones in this sample may be carry-over from other donors' samples. Both conserved end residues are part of each CDR3. A D gene is named only where the DNA matches it firmly. Size tells how often a clone was seen (once, few, many) or the class of an expanded clone, and some rows leave it out.

length,size,D,J,V,DNA,CDR3
14,many,-,TRBJ2-5,TRBV7-8,TGTGCCAGCAGCTTAGAGGGGGGCGAAGAGACCCAGTACTTC,CASSLEGGEETQYF
16,-,TRBD1,TRBJ1-1,TRBV19,TGTGCCAGTAGCTTCAGTAACAGGGGGCTGGGCACTGAAGCTTTCTTT,CASSFSNRGLGTEAFF
15,-,-,TRBJ1-5,TRBV20-1,TGCAGTGCTAGAGATGGCAGGAAATTAGGGCAGCCCCAGCATTTT,CSARDGRKLGQPQHF
15,many,TRBD2,TRBJ2-7,TRBV11-2,TGTGCCAGCAGCCCATCCCAACTAGCGGGCGATGAGCAGTACTTC,CASSPSQLAGDEQYF
16,many,-,TRBJ1-2,TRBV7-9,TGTGCCAGCAGCTTAGCGCTCCAGAGCTCCGACTATGGCTACACCTTC,CASSLALQSSDYGYTF
15,many,TRBD1,TRBJ2-1,TRBV7-6,TGTGCCAGCAGCCCCGGGACAGGGGCCTACAATGAGCAGTTCTTC,CASSPGTGAYNEQFF
18,-,TRBD2,TRBJ2-3,TRBV6-5,TGTGCCAGCAGTTACCAAGCCCCTAGCGGGGGGCCCACAGATACGCAGTATTTT,CASSYQAPSGGPTDTQYF
15,-,-,TRBJ1-2,TRBV27,TGTGCCAGCAGTTTATCGTTGCAAGGGGCCTTTGGCTACACCTTC,CASSLSLQGAFGYTF
15,-,TRBD1,TRBJ1-5,TRBV19,TGTGCCAGTAGTGGGACAGACCCAGTAGATCAGCCCCAGCATTTT,CASSGTDPVDQPQHF
15,few,-,TRBJ2-2,TRBV11-2,TGTGCCAGCAGCTTAAGTACAGACTACACCGGGGAGCTGTTTTTT,CASSLSTDYTGELFF
16,-,-,TRBJ2-5,TRBV9,TGTGCCAGCAGCGAACAGGGGGGGGGGATACAAGAGACCCAGTACTTC,CASSEQGGGIQETQYF
13,many,-,TRBJ2-5,TRBV7-2,TGTGCCAGCAGCCGGGGCCGCGGGGAGACCCAGTACTTC,CASSRGRGETQYF
16,few,-,TRBJ1-2,TRBV4-3,TGCGCCAGCAGCCAAGGAGTAGCAACAGCTAACTATGGCTACACCTTC,CASSQGVATANYGYTF
15,-,TRBD1,TRBJ2-3,TRBV28,TGTGCCAGCAGTTTGGGGACAGGGCAATCAGATACGCAGTATTTT,CASSLGTGQSDTQYF
13,many,-,TRBJ2-3,TRBV25-1,TGTGCCAGCAGCACCACTACCACAGATACGCAGTATTTT,CASSTTTTDTQYF
16,many,-,TRBJ2-1,TRBV7-8,TGTGCCAGCAGCTACCACAGGGATGGTGCCTACAATGAGCAGTTCTTC,CASSYHRDGAYNEQFF
12,few,-,TRBJ1-1,TRBV7-6,TGTGCCAGCAGTACGAGCGGCACTGAAGCTTTCTTT,CASSTSGTEAFF
12,few,-,TRBJ2-1,TRBV9,TGTGCCAGCAGCGTGGGACAAAATGAGCAGTTCTTC,CASSVGQNEQFF
14,-,-,TRBJ2-3,TRBV6-2/TRBV6-3,TGTGCCAGCAGTTACGGGCAGGACACAGATACGCAGTATTTT,CASSYGQDTDTQYF
17,few,TRBD1,TRBJ1-5,TRBV28,TGTGCCAGCAGTTTATCCGGACAGGGGGATAGCAATCAGCCCCAGCATTTT,CASSLSGQGDSNQPQHF
14,many,-,TRBJ1-5,TRBV7-8,TGTGCCAGCAGCTTAATCGACAGTAATCAGCCCCAGCATTTT,CASSLIDSNQPQHF
11,few,-,TRBJ2-1,TRBV12-3/TRBV12-4,TGTGCCAGCAGTTCTTTCAATGAGCAGTTCTTC,CASSSFNEQFF
13,-,-,TRBJ1-1,TRBV27,TGTGCCAGTGCGGACGGTCCGAACACTGAAGCTTTCTTT,CASADGPNTEAFF
13,-,-,TRBJ2-7,TRBV29-1,TGCAGCGTACATACGACAGAATCCTACGAGCAGTACTTC,CSVHTTESYEQYF
13,-,TRBD1,TRBJ2-7,TRBV29-1,TGCAGCGTTGAGACAGGGATTCCCTACGAGCAGTACTTC,CSVETGIPYEQYF
15,many,-,TRBJ1-4,TRBV6-5,TGTGCCAGCAGTTACGCTGGGAGGGCTAATGAAAAACTGTTTTTT,CASSYAGRANEKLFF
12,-,TRBD1,TRBJ2-7,TRBV14,TGTGCCAGCAGTCGGACAGGCCGCGAGCGGTACTTC,CASSRTGRERYF
14,many,-,TRBJ1-2,TRBV7-9,TGTGCCAGCAGAAACGGGGGGGGCGCGCATGGCTACACCTTC,CASRNGGGAHGYTF
14,-,TRBD1,TRBJ1-1,TRBV18,TGTGCCAGCTCACCACCGACAGGGTCTGTTGAAGCTTTCTTT,CASSPPTGSVEAFF
13,few,-,TRBJ1-1,TRBV5-5,TGTGCCAGCAGCTATGATATGAACACTGAAGCTTTCTTT,CASSYDMNTEAFF
14,-,-,TRBJ1-1,TRBV19,TGTGCCAGTAGTACGGGACGGGAGAACACTGAAGCTTTCTTT,CASSTGRENTEAFF
16,-,TRBD1,TRBJ2-1,TRBV20-1,TGCAGTGCTAGACCAGACAGGGGATCGGCCTACAATGAGCAGTTCTTC,CSARPDRGSAYNEQFF
14,few,TRBD2,TRBJ2-3,TRBV27,TGTGCCAGCAGTTTTAGCGGGGGGGCAGATACGCAGTATTTT,CASSFSGGADTQYF
15,-,TRBD1,TRBJ2-7,TRBV19,TGTGCCAGTAGCAGAGACAGGGGGCTTATCGACGAGCAGTACTTC,CASSRDRGLIDEQYF
15,few,-,TRBJ2-4,TRBV11-2,TGTGCCAGCACCCTATTTGGGGAAGCCAAAAACATTCAGTACTTC,CASTLFGEAKNIQYF
16,-,-,TRBJ1-5,TRBV5-6,TGTGCCAGCAGCTTGTACGGGGCTACAAAGGATCAGCCCCAGCATTTT,CASSLYGATKDQPQHF
14,few,-,TRBJ2-2,TRBV4-1,TGCGCCAGCAGCCAAGTCCGATGGGCCGGGGAGCTGTTTTTT,CASSQVRWAGELFF
16,-,-,TRBJ2-7,TRBV5-1,TGCGCCAGCAGCCTCCCGGGACCGGCTTATGGCGACGAGCAGTACTTC,CASSLPGPAYGDEQYF
14,-,-,TRBJ2-7,TRBV2,TGTGCCAGCAGCACAGGATCCCCTCCCTACGAGCAGTACTTC,CASSTGSPPYEQYF
12,-,-,TRBJ1-1,TRBV13,TGTGCCAGCAGCCAAGGGAACACTGAAGCTTTCTTT,CASSQGNTEAFF
20,-,TRBD1,TRBJ1-4,TRBV5-5,TGTGCCAGCAGCTTAAGCGGCTTCGCGACAGGGGTCAGGGGTAATGAAAAACTGTTTTTT,CASSLSGFATGVRGNEKLFF
14,few,-,TRBJ1-1,TRBV19,TGTGCCAGTGCCGCTGAGGTAATGAACACTGAAGCTTTCTTT,CASAAEVMNTEAFF
13,medium-sized,-,TRBJ2-1,TRBV6-2/TRBV6-3,TGTGCCAGCAGCCGCCGAAAGTACAATGAGCAGTTCTTC,CASSRRKYNEQFF
17,many,-,TRBJ1-2,TRBV5-1,TGCGCCAGCAGCTTGGGAGGGCCCAAAGGGGCCCTGTGGGGCTACACCTTC,CASSLGGPKGALWGYTF
19,many,TRBD2,TRBJ2-3,TRBV7-2,TGTGCCAGCAGCTTAAAATGGATTCCAATCCTAGCGGGCGGAGATACGCAGTATTTT,CASSLKWIPILAGGDTQYF
12,many,-,TRBJ1-1,TRBV10-3,TGTGCCATCACTTCGGACAGTCGTGAAGCTTTCTTT,CAITSDSREAFF
14,many,-,TRBJ2-7,TRBV7-2,TGTGCCAGCAGCTTGGGCCAGGTTTTCTACGAGCAGTACTTC,CASSLGQVFYEQYF
14,many,-,TRBJ1-1,TRBV6-2/TRBV6-3,TGTGCCAGCAGCCCAGGACATAGGAACACTGAAGCTTTCTTT,CASSPGHRNTEAFF
15,-,TRBD1,TRBJ1-1,TRBV7-9,TGTGCCAGCAGCCAAGCTACAGGGGCCCCTACTGAAGCTTTCTTT,CASSQATGAPTEAFF
15,-,-,TRBJ2-7,TRBV20-1,TGCAGTGCGAGTGGCAGCGGGACAGTCACCTACGAGCAGTACTTC,CSASGSGTVTYEQYF
15,-,-,TRBJ2-5,TRBV7-4,TGTGCCAGCAGCTCCCCCCAGGAGGGGCAAGAGACCCAGTACTTC,CASSSPQEGQETQYF
13,few,TRBD1,TRBJ2-7,TRBV27,TGTGCCAGCCTGGGACAGGGAGCCTACGAGCAGTACTTC,CASLGQGAYEQYF
12,few,-,TRBJ1-6,TRBV6-5,TGTGCCAGCAGCGAGGGGAGTTCACCCCTCCACTTT,CASSEGSSPLHF
14,few,-,TRBJ2-7,TRBV15,TGTGCCACCAGCAGATGGTCAGGGGCCTACGAGCAGTACTTC,CATSRWSGAYEQYF
15,few,-,TRBJ2-5,TRBV12-3/TRBV12-4,TGTGCCAGCAGTTTGGAGGAAGGACAAGGAGAGACCCAGTACTTC,CASSLEEGQGETQYF
14,few,TRBD2,TRBJ2-3,TRBV30,TGTGCCTTAAATAGCGGGGGAAGCACAGATACGCAGTATTTT,CALNSGGSTDTQYF
17,few,-,TRBJ2-6,TRBV7-9,TGTGCCAGCAGCTCCCCAGACCGATTTTCTGGGGCCAACGTCCTGACTTTC,CASSSPDRFSGANVLTF
12,-,-,TRBJ1-2,TRBV27,TGTGCCAGCGGATCGACGGTCTATGGCTACACCTTC,CASGSTVYGYTF
13,-,-,TRBJ1-5,TRBV19,TGTGCCATCTCGGCGGACGGCAATCAGCCCCAGCATTTT,CAISADGNQPQHF
16,-,-,TRBJ1-1,TRBV6-2/TRBV6-3,TGTGCCAGCAACAACGTCGTGACAGAAGTGAACACTGAAGCTTTCTTT,CASNNVVTEVNTEAFF